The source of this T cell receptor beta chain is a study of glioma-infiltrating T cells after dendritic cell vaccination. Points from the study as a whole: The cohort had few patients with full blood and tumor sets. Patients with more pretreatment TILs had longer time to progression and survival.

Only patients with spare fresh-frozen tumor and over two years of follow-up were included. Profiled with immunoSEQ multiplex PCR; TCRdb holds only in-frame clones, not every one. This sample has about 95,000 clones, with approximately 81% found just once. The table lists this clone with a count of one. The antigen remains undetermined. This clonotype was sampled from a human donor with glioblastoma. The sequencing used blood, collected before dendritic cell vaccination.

The CDR3 protein is CASSPSPEPFF. The CDR3 DNA is TGCGCCAGCAGCCCCTCCCCCGAGCCCTTCTTC. The chain uses TRBV5-1 and TRBJ2-1; no reliable D call. V lost 4 bases and J lost 16, with 15 bases in between. From germline, CDR1 is SGHRS and CDR2 YFSETQ. The CDR3 sequence is 11 residues long.